These 25 T cell receptor beta chains were sequenced from one sample in a study of cytomegalovirus exposure and HLA in healthy donors. Both 60 Vbeta primers and 13 Jbeta primers went into the PCR. Method: immunoSEQ multiplex PCR; TCRdb's copy keeps in-frame clones and lacks some. The sample includes 100,000 to 150,000 clones, 80% of them seen just once. Sequenced: PBMCs. These receptors all come from a man aged 50-60 years in good health and CMV-seronegative.

This chain connects TRBV5-6 to TRBJ2-7, with D perhaps given as TRBD1 or TRBD2 (5 bases each). V was trimmed by 4 bases and J by 3 bases, leaving 17 bases between them. CDR3 size: 15 residues. CDR1 and CDR2 from the germline V gene are SGHDT and YYEEEE. The CDR3 here is CASSLDIRAGYEQYF. CDR3 DNA: TGTGCCAGCAGCCTGGACATCCGGGCGGGCTACGAGCAGTACTTC.

The chain couples TRBV28 to TRBJ1-6, with no clear D. The V end was cut by 5 bases, the J end by 4 bases, with 12 bases between. Germline loops: CDR1 MDHEN, CDR2 SYDVKM. The CDR3 has 15 residues. As DNA, the CDR3 is TGTGCCAGCAGTCCTAGCGTGGGTTATAATTCACCCCTCCACTTT. It encodes CASSPSVGYNSPLHF. Using reference TRBV28 and TRBJ1-6 for the parts outside the CDR3, the full variable domain is DVKVTQSSRYLVKRTGEKVFLECVQDMDHENMFWYRQDPGLGLRLIYFSYDVKMKEKGDIPEGYSVSREKKERFSLILESASTNQTSMYLCASSPSVGYNSPLHFGNGTRLTVT.

The chain couples TRBV12-5 to TRBJ1-1; D is ambiguous. Trimming stripped 5 bases from V and 5 bases from J, with 15 bases between. Germline CDR1 is LGHNT and CDR2 is FRNRAP. The CDR3 runs to 14 residues. CDR3 protein: CASGHTPAGTEAFF. The CDR3 region has the DNA TGTGCTAGTGGTCATACCCCGGCCGGGACTGAAGCTTTCTTT. The full variable domain, rest sourced from reference TRBV12-5 and TRBJ1-1, is DARVTQTPRHKVTEMGQEVTMRCQPILGHNTVFWYRQTMMQGLELLAYFRNRAPLDDSGMPKDRFSAEMPDATLATLKIQPSEPRDSAVYFCASGHTPAGTEAFFGQGTRLTVV.

This chain connects TRBV6-1 to TRBJ2-3; D might be TRBD2 (5 bases). Germline lookup yields CDR1 MNHNS and CDR2 SASEGT. V gave up 1 base and J gave up 2 bases, with 13 bases separating them. The CDR3 totals 16 residues. The CDR3 DNA follows: TGTGCCAGCAGTGAAGGGGCTAGAGGGAACACAGATACGCAGTATTTT. Amino acids: CASSEGARGNTDTQYF.

V and J are TRBV5-6 and TRBJ1-6; possible D gene TRBD1, 5 bases. Trimming took off 3 bases at V and 1 base at J, with 11 bases between the two ends. Germline lookup yields CDR1 SGHDT and CDR2 YYEEEE. There are 16 residues in the CDR3. The CDR3 DNA reads TGTGCCAGCAGCTGGAATAGGGGATCCTATAATTCACCCCTCCACTTT. This encodes CASSWNRGSYNSPLHF.

The chain employs TRBV4-2 and TRBJ2-3; D may be TRBD1 (6 bases). Germline V CDR1 and CDR2: LGHNA, YNFKEQ. V lost 0 bases and J 4 bases, leaving 11 bases between the germline ends. This CDR3 spans 15 amino acids. In DNA form, the CDR3 reads TGTGCCAGCAGCCAAGATCCCAGGGGCCCAGATACGCAGTATTTT. This translates into CASSQDPRGPDTQYF.

The rearrangement links TRBV7-9 to TRBJ1-5, with D possibly TRBD1 on 5 matching bases. Trimming shortened V by 1 base and J by 7 bases, and 11 bases separated the two germline ends. CDR3 length equals 14 residues. Germline CDR1 is SEHNR and CDR2 is FQNEAQ (reference sequence). The CDR3 DNA follows: TGTGCCAGCAGCTTAGAGGCAGGGAACCAGCCCCAGCATTTT. This gives the protein CASSLEAGNQPQHF.

This clone was seen once. The CDR3 loop reads CASSNTVGPRGYTF. CDR3 sequence (DNA): TGTGCCAGTAGTAATACTGTGGGCCCAAGGGGCTACACCTTC. This chain uses TRBV19 with TRBJ1-2; D uncertain. Trimming took off 4 bases at V and 8 bases at J, with 17 bases between the two ends. The germline V gene has CDR1 LNHDA and CDR2 SQIVND (reference sequence). The CDR3 has 14 residues.

Points on this clone: The sample contains more than one DNA sequence encoding this CDR3. V gene TRBV28 combines with J gene TRBJ2-7; no definite D call. The CDR3 consists of 11 residues. CDR1 MDHEN and CDR2 SYDVKM come from the germline V gene. Trimming took 5 bases from V and 2 from J, leaving 4 bases between them. The CDR3 region is CASSATYEQYF. The CDR3 nucleotides read TGTGCCAGCAGTGCTACCTACGAGCAGTACTTC.

The genes are TRBV6-1 and TRBJ1-4; 11 bases line up with TRBD1. The CDR3 loop spans 15 amino acids. Looked up from germline, CDR1 is MNHNS and CDR2 is SASEGT. V trimming: 7 bases; J trimming: 7 bases; junction bases outside the gene matches: 8. CDR3 sequence reads: CASILDRGPREKLFF. The DNA for the CDR3 is TGTGCCAGCATCTTGGACAGGGGGCCACGTGAAAAACTGTTTTTT.

J is TRBJ2-5 and V is TRBV6-1; 8 nucleotides align to TRBD1. The J call may be mistaken, given a closer DNA end match to TRBJ2-7. This CDR3 is 15 amino acids long. Germline V lookup: CDR1 MNHNS, CDR2 SASEGT. Written as DNA, the CDR3 is TGTGCCAGTTGGAGACAGGGGTCAAGTTTCTACGAGCAGTACTTC. Translated: CASWRQGSSFYEQYF.

This clone showed up just once. V and J are TRBV29-1 and TRBJ2-7, with a possible D match to TRBD1 (5 bases). The V and J ends lost 6 bases and 2 bases respectively, with 14 bases between them. CDR3 length: 13 amino acids. Germline loops: CDR1 SQVTM, CDR2 ANQGSEA. The CDR3 loop reads CSVRHDSAYEQYF. In DNA form, the CDR3 reads TGCAGCGTCCGCCACGACAGTGCCTACGAGCAGTACTTC.

The chain carries TRBV4-2 and TRBJ2-3, with D perhaps matching TRBD2 (6 bases). This CDR3 region has 17 residues. The V gene lost 1 base and the J gene lost 0 bases, with 14 bases spanning the gap. Per germline, CDR1 LGHNA and CDR2 YNFKEQ. In DNA form, the CDR3 reads TGTGCCAGCAGCCAAGCAGTGGGGGGAGGAAGCACAGATACGCAGTATTTT. This codes for CASSQAVGGGSTDTQYF.

The chain links TRBV19 to TRBJ1-5; 8 positions agree with TRBD1. The CDR3 loop spans 15 amino acids. Germline lookup yields CDR1 LNHDA and CDR2 SQIVND (reference sequence). Losses at the gene ends were 4 bases for V and 0 bases for J; bases not matched to a gene: 2. In DNA form, the CDR3 reads TGTGCCAGTAGTAGTGGGACAGGTAGCAATCAGCCCCAGCATTTT. It is translated as CASSSGTGSNQPQHF.

The chain employs TRBV7-9 and TRBJ2-1; 7 positions agree with TRBD2. From germline, CDR1 is SEHNR and CDR2 FQNEAQ (reference sequence). Unmatched junction bases numbered 7, after V lost 5 bases and J lost 0 bases. This CDR3 is built from 16 residues. The CDR3 here is CASSKLGLSSYNEQFF. The CDR3 DNA reads TGTGCCAGCAGCAAGCTGGGACTAAGCTCCTACAATGAGCAGTTCTTC.

The chain employs TRBV5-4 and TRBJ2-3, with 11 bases fitting TRBD2. With 0 bases clipped from V and 4 bases from J, the junction kept 4 bases outside the gene matches. CDR3 size: 16 residues. The germline CDR1 and CDR2 sequences are SGHNT and YYREEE (reference sequence). The CDR3 bases are TGTGCCAGCAGCTTGGATAGCGGGGGGGCGGCAGATACGCAGTATTTT. Its translation: CASSLDSGGAADTQYF.

The chain is built from TRBV5-1 and TRBJ2-7; the match to TRBD2 covers 7 bases. The CDR3 consists of 16 residues. Losses at the gene ends were 2 bases for V and 0 bases for J; bases not matched to a gene: 8. CDR1 and CDR2 from the germline V gene are SGHRS and YFSETQ. The CDR3 DNA follows: TGCGCCAGCAGCTTATCCCATGGGACTACCTCCTACGAGCAGTACTTC. As protein: CASSLSHGTTSYEQYF. Based on the CDR3 plus reference TRBV5-1 and TRBJ2-7, the full variable domain is KAGVTQTPRYLIKTRGQQVTLSCSPISGHRSVSWYQQTPGQGLQFLFEYFSETQRNKGNFPGRFSGRQFSNSRSEMNVSTLELGDSALYLCASSLSHGTTSYEQYFGPGTRLTVT.

This rearrangement joins TRBV9 to TRBJ2-2, with unresolved D. This CDR3 spans 16 amino acids. The V gene lost 1 base and the J gene lost 3 bases, with 13 bases spanning the gap. Germline values: CDR1 SGDLS, CDR2 YYNGEE. As DNA, the CDR3 is TGTGCCAGCAGCGTACTCCAATCGTCGGACACCGGGGAGCTGTTTTTT. Translation: CASSVLQSSDTGELFF.

The CDR3 DNA follows: TGTGCCAGCAGTGTCTATGCGGTGGGTGAGCAGTTCTTC. Its protein is CASSVYAVGEQFF. This chain connects TRBV6-1 to TRBJ2-1; D is unresolved. Germline lookup yields CDR1 MNHNS and CDR2 SASEGT. The CDR3 loop spans 13 amino acids. The V gene lost 4 bases and the J gene lost 9 bases, with 13 bases spanning the gap.

This chain uses TRBV28 with TRBJ2-7; D is unresolved. The CDR3 totals 11 residues. The V gene lost 5 bases and the J gene lost 4 bases, with 6 bases spanning the gap. Germline CDR1 and CDR2: MDHEN and SYDVKM. The CDR3 coding sequence is TGTGCCAGCAGTCCAGAATACGAGCAGTACTTC. Protein: CASSPEYEQYF.

The rearrangement joins TRBV5-1 to TRBJ1-4; TRBD1 matches 7 bases. This CDR3 spans 14 amino acids. Germline V gene lookup returns CDR1 SGHRS and CDR2 YFSETQ. After removal of 4 bases from V and 3 bases from J, the junction contained 3 bases not matched to a gene. The DNA of the CDR3 is TGCGCCAGCAGCCTTGGGACAGCTAATGAAAAACTGTTTTTT. Translated: CASSLGTANEKLFF.

This rearrangement joins TRBV6-1 to TRBJ2-7, with D uncertain. The V gene's germline CDR1 is MNHNS and CDR2 SASEGT. Trimming cost V 5 bases and J 6 bases, with 11 bases left between them. The CDR3 consists of 12 residues. The CDR3 loop reads CASSLSFSEQYF. In DNA, the CDR3 is TGTGCCAGCAGTCTGAGCTTTAGCGAGCAGTACTTC.

This sequence joins TRBV7-3 and TRBJ2-2, with 10 bases aligning to TRBD2. CDR1 SGHTA and CDR2 FQGTGA come from the germline V gene. This CDR3 has 15 residues. J gave up 7 bases and V 5 bases, and 7 bases lay outside the gene matches. Here the CDR3 DNA reads TGTGCCAGCAGCCTCACCGGGACTAGCGTCGGGGAGCTGTTTTTT. Amino acid sequence: CASSLTGTSVGELFF.

The rearrangement joins TRBV5-1 to TRBJ2-3; 9 bases are a match to TRBD2. The ends lost 2 bases at V and 1 base at J; junction bases unmatched: 5. Germline loops: CDR1 SGHRS, CDR2 YFSETQ. This CDR3 contains 16 residues. CDR3 region: CASSLGASGGTDTQYF. CDR3 DNA: TGCGCCAGCAGCTTAGGGGCTAGCGGGGGCACAGATACGCAGTATTTT.

A single count supports this clone. The chain recombines TRBV11-3 with TRBJ2-5; tentative D call: TRBD1 (5 bases). CDR3 length: 14 residues. The V end lost 1 base, the J end lost 6 bases, and 12 bases lay between the germline ends. CDR1 and CDR2 from the germline V gene are SGHNT and YENEEA. The CDR3 sequence is CASSLASGSKTQYF. The CDR3 DNA is TGTGCCAGCAGCTTAGCGTCAGGGTCGAAGACCCAGTACTTC.